The source of this T cell receptor (beta chain) is a study of T cell responses to AZD1222 COVID-19 vaccine. General study results and limits: Once two AZD1222 doses were given, Spike-specific TCR breadth and depth went up. Among those given AZD1222, only five to seven were seropositive at baseline. All repertoire sampling was performed exclusively after the peak T cell response.

A remark on this clone: Its target is not known.

Some clones are missing from TCRdb's copy, which holds only in-frame ones; the method was immunoSEQ multiplex PCR. The data hold about 140,000 clones, with roughly 92% observed a single time. This CDR3 contains 14 residues. Germline CDR1 reads SQVTM; CDR2 reads ANQGSEA. J lost 5 bases, V lost 7 bases, and 7 bases had no gene match. This specimen was peripheral blood, taken on day 0 of AZD1222 vaccination. This TCR was sampled from an adult in good health. The V and J genes are TRBV29-1 and TRBJ2-5, with 13 positions matching TRBD2. CDR3 sequence: CSAWTSGSLETQYF. The DNA of the CDR3 is TGCAGCGCTTGGACTAGCGGGAGTCTGGAGACCCAGTACTTC.